A single sample gave rise to the 29 T cell receptor beta chains below, sequenced in a study of control samples from healthy donors and cancer patients. Sequencing used immunoSEQ multiplex PCR; TCRdb keeps in-frame clones, though not all of them. The data show fewer than 200,000 clones, just over 85% seen once. Sequenced sample: blood. Receptor source: a woman aged 25 to 39 in good health.

This chain uses TRBV4-2 with TRBJ1-3; D ambiguous. This CDR3 has 17 amino acids. V was clipped by 0 bases and J by 2 bases, with 14 bases between them. The V gene's germline CDR1 is LGHNA and CDR2 YNFKEQ. This chain's CDR3 is CASSQDVRISAGNTIYF. The CDR3 DNA reads TGTGCCAGCAGCCAAGACGTGCGGATAAGCGCTGGAAACACCATATATTTT.

This clone was counted only a few times. This rearrangement joins TRBV28 to TRBJ2-7, with 7 bases fitting TRBD2. With 6 bases clipped from V and 0 bases from J, the junction kept 11 bases outside the gene matches. The CDR3 has 16 amino acids. Germline lookup yields CDR1 MDHEN and CDR2 SYDVKM. The CDR3 DNA reads as TGTGCCAGCAGGTCTTTATCCGCGGGGGACTCCTACGAGCAGTACTTC. It codes for CASRSLSAGDSYEQYF.

This sequence joins TRBV6-5 and TRBJ1-6; 7 bases are shared with TRBD1. CDR1 MNHEY and CDR2 SVGAGI come from the germline V gene. CDR3 length: 14 amino acids. Losses at the gene ends were 4 bases for V and 7 bases for J; bases not matched to a gene: 4. The CDR3 spells CASSSTGVNSPLHF. The CDR3 DNA follows: TGTGCCAGCAGTTCAACAGGGGTAAATTCACCCCTCCACTTT.

The chain is built from TRBV21-1 and TRBJ1-3; the D call in the table, TRBD1, was not verified against the DNA. TRBV21-1 is recorded as a pseudogene. The CDR3 extends over 18 amino acids. The CDR3 spells CATDSPGTGTSSGNTIYF. The CDR3 coding sequence is TGTGCCACCGACAGTCCCGGGACAGGGACCAGCTCTGGAAACACCATATATTTT.

J is TRBJ2-3 and V is TRBV7-9; 15 bases fit TRBD2. In germline, CDR1 is SEHNR, CDR2 FQNEAQ (reference sequence). The CDR3 is made up of 17 amino acids. Trimming at V came to 5 bases and at J to 4 bases, leaving 7 bases not matched to a gene. This chain's CDR3 is CASSLYGLAGGADTQYF. CDR3 bases: TGTGCCAGCAGCCTATACGGACTAGCGGGGGGGGCAGATACGCAGTATTTT.

This clone showed up just once. The J gene is TRBJ2-4, the V gene TRBV20-1; no definite D call. CDR1 and CDR2 (germline): DFQATT, SNEGSKA (reference sequence). Trimming took 0 bases from V and 5 from J, leaving 2 bases between them. This CDR3 is built from 11 residues. The CDR3 nucleotides are TGCAGTGCTAGAGATCAAAACATTCAGTACTTC. It is translated as CSARDQNIQYF.

The chain recombines TRBV6-5 with TRBJ2-2; D is uncertain. CDR3 length: 15 amino acids. With 0 bases removed from V and 1 base from J, the gap between germline ends came to 6 bases. Germline lookup yields CDR1 MNHEY and CDR2 SVGAGI. DNA for the CDR3: TGTGCCAGCAGTTACTCTTGGGAGAACACCGGGGAGCTGTTTTTT. Encoded protein: CASSYSWENTGELFF.

The chain carries TRBV18 and TRBJ2-5; no clear D gene. V was pared by 3 bases and J by 5 bases, with 4 bases between. CDR3 length: 11 residues. The V gene's germline CDR1 is KGHSH and CDR2 LQKENI. The CDR3 loop reads CASSPLETQYF. In DNA form, the CDR3 reads TGTGCCAGCTCACCTTTGGAGACCCAGTACTTC.

Here the CDR3 DNA reads TGCAGTGCTGACCGGGAGCCACTAGCTTTCTTT. Protein product: CSADREPLAFF. The rearrangement joins TRBV20-1 to TRBJ1-1; D is ambiguous. V was pared by 5 bases and J by 10 bases, with 14 bases between. Germline lookup yields CDR1 DFQATT and CDR2 SNEGSKA (reference sequence). The CDR3 sequence is 11 residues long.

This clone was found once. The chain is built from TRBV21-1 and TRBJ2-3; TRBD2 reflects the table's D call only, with no check against the DNA. TRBV21-1 is labeled a pseudogene. The CDR3 sequence is 15 residues long. DNA for the CDR3: TGTGCCAGCAGACTCGATACCTATAGCACAGATACGCAGTATTTT. It yields the protein CASRLDTYSTDTQYF.

This chain connects TRBV5-4 to TRBJ2-5, with D possibly TRBD2 on 6 matching bases. V lost 3 bases and J 5 bases, leaving 14 bases between the germline ends. The CDR3 length is 14 residues. CDR1 is SGHNT, CDR2 YYREEE, per germline (reference sequence). The CDR3 loop reads CASSSAGGKETQYF. For the CDR3, the DNA is TGTGCCAGCAGCTCCGCCGGCGGGAAGGAGACCCAGTACTTC. Using reference TRBV5-4 and TRBJ2-5 for the parts outside the CDR3, the full variable domain is ETGVTQSPTHLIKTRGQQVTLRCSSQSGHNTVSWYQQALGQGPQFIFQYYREEENGRGNFPPRFSGLQFPNYSSELNVNALELDDSALYLCASSSAGGKETQYFGPGTRLLVL.

The J gene is TRBJ2-7, the V gene TRBV5-6; 7 bases agree with TRBD2. The CDR3 is 14 amino acids. Germline CDR1 SGHDT, CDR2 YYEEEE. J was trimmed by 3 bases and V by 2 bases; bases with no gene match: 5. The CDR3 DNA follows: TGTGCCAGCAGCTTCGGCGGGAGCCTCTACGAGCAGTACTTC. Translating it yields CASSFGGSLYEQYF.

By share, this clone counts as medium-sized. This chain joins TRBV25-1 and TRBJ1-3, with unresolved D. The CDR3 length is 15 residues. Trimming shortened V by 4 bases and J by 0 bases, and 10 bases separated the two germline ends. Per the germline V gene, CDR1 is MGHDK and CDR2 is SYGVNS. CDR3 nucleotide sequence: TGTGCCAGCAGTGTCCGGGGATTCTCTGGAAACACCATATATTTT. It codes for CASSVRGFSGNTIYF.

A single count supports this clone. This chain connects TRBV5-3 to TRBJ1-2; weak D call: TRBD1 (6 bases). TRBV5-3 is known as an ORF, though its function is uncertain. This CDR3 spans 13 amino acids. Trimming pared 2 bases from V and 6 bases from J, leaving 11 bases between. The CDR3 reads CARSFLRGHGYTF. CDR3 bases: TGTGCCAGAAGCTTCCTCAGGGGTCATGGCTACACCTTC.

The chain combines TRBV12-3 or TRBV12-4 with TRBJ1-1; no clear D. V was shortened by 1 base and J by 10 bases, with 10 bases between the two germline ends. The CDR3 is made up of 12 amino acids. The chain's CDR3 is CASSLVLSRAFF. DNA of the CDR3: TGTGCCAGCAGTTTAGTTCTAAGCAGAGCTTTCTTT.

This clone showed up just once. The CDR3 reads CASSPGQTNYGYTF. The CDR3 bases are TGTGCCAGCAGCCCCGGACAGACCAACTATGGCTACACCTTC. The J gene is TRBJ1-2, the V gene TRBV7-2, with a possible D match to TRBD1 (6 bases). Per germline, CDR1 SGHTA and CDR2 FQGNSA. V lost 5 bases and J 2 bases, leaving 12 bases between the germline ends. The CDR3 length is 14 residues.

The rearrangement uses TRBV5-4 and TRBJ2-2; D not certain. Deletions cut 1 base from V and 1 base from J, with 5 bases between. The CDR3 runs 14 residues. Germline values: CDR1 SGHNT, CDR2 YYREEE (reference sequence). The CDR3 sequence: CASSLTENTGELFF. As DNA, the CDR3 is TGTGCCAGCAGCTTGACAGAGAACACCGGGGAGCTGTTTTTT.

V and J are TRBV5-1 and TRBJ2-3; 7 positions match TRBD1. V trimming: 3 bases; J trimming: 0 bases; junction bases outside the gene matches: 4. Germline CDR1 SGHRS, CDR2 YFSETQ. There are 15 residues in the CDR3. The CDR3 nucleotides read TGCGCCAGCAGCTCCCAAGGGGGCAGCACAGATACGCAGTATTTT. Amino acids: CASSSQGGSTDTQYF.

The V gene is TRBV19, the J gene TRBJ2-7; the D is unclear. This CDR3 comprises 15 residues. V gave up 5 bases and J gave up 4 bases, with 18 bases separating them. CDR1 is LNHDA and CDR2 is SQIVND in the germline V gene (reference sequence). The CDR3, as DNA: TGTGCCAGTAGTCCCGGGTCCTCGGCGACATACGAGCAGTACTTC. Translation gives CASSPGSSATYEQYF.

This chain links TRBV6-1 with TRBJ1-5; D gene ambiguous. Germline-derived CDR1 and CDR2 are MNHNS and SASEGT. V lost 2 bases to trimming and J lost 5 bases, with 19 bases between them. The CDR3 sequence is 17 residues long. As DNA, the CDR3 is TGTGCCAGCAGTGAATTTGGGGTGACATTGCTCTATCAGCCCCAGCATTTT. It encodes CASSEFGVTLLYQPQHF.

This chain joins TRBV28 and TRBJ1-3; 7 nucleotides align to TRBD1. CDR1 and CDR2 (germline): MDHEN, SYDVKM. This CDR3 comprises 12 residues. Trimming at V came to 6 bases and at J to 15 bases, leaving 11 bases not matched to a gene. The CDR3 here is CASSARQGGRYF. As DNA, the CDR3 is TGTGCCAGCAGCGCTAGACAGGGCGGACGATATTTT. Full variable domain (outside the CDR3, taken from reference TRBV28 and TRBJ1-3): DVKVTQSSRYLVKRTGEKVFLECVQDMDHENMFWYRQDPGLGLRLIYFSYDVKMKEKGDIPEGYSVSREKKERFSLILESASTNQTSMYLCASSARQGGRYFGEGSWLTVV.

The chain joins TRBV19 to TRBJ2-3; D call uncertain. The germline gives CDR1 LNHDA, CDR2 SQIVND (reference sequence). The V end lost 6 bases, the J end lost 2 bases, and 12 bases lay between the germline ends. This CDR3 contains 14 residues. The CDR3 is CASRPPGNTDTQYF. In DNA form, the CDR3 reads TGTGCCAGTAGGCCGCCGGGCAACACAGATACGCAGTATTTT.

The J gene is TRBJ1-1, the V gene TRBV7-9; possible D gene TRBD1, 6 bases. The V end lost 6 bases, the J end lost 4 bases, and 30 bases lay between the germline ends. Germline-derived CDR1 and CDR2 are SEHNR and FQNEAQ (reference sequence). The CDR3 has 19 amino acids. CDR3 region: CASSSILQGLEAISTEAFF. CDR3 bases: TGTGCCAGCAGTTCCATCCTCCAGGGGTTGGAGGCGATTAGCACTGAAGCTTTCTTT.

The CDR3 DNA sequence: TGTGCCAGCAGCGTAGAAGGCGGGAGGGATAATGAGCAGTTCTTC. The encoded protein is CASSVEGGRDNEQFF. This chain joins TRBV9 and TRBJ2-1; 9 bases map to TRBD2. This CDR3 comprises 15 residues. Germline V lookup: CDR1 SGDLS, CDR2 YYNGEE. J was trimmed by 7 bases and V by 0 bases; bases with no gene match: 5.

V and J are TRBV20-1 and TRBJ1-2; D is perhaps TRBD1 (5 bases). This CDR3 region has 10 residues. Trimming shortened V by 2 bases and J by 8 bases, and 6 bases separated the two germline ends. The germline CDR1 and CDR2 sequences are DFQATT and SNEGSKA (reference sequence). In nucleotides, the CDR3 is TGCAGTGCTAGACGGGGCGGCTACACCTTC. This translates into CSARRGGYTF.

The chain is built from TRBV29-1 and TRBJ1-5; weak D call: TRBD1 (6 bases). This CDR3 spans 14 amino acids. Germline CDR1 is SQVTM and CDR2 is ANQGSEA. V was shortened by 4 bases and J by 5 bases, with 15 bases between the two germline ends. CDR3 in DNA: TGCAGCGTTGGAAGGGGCAGGGGAGATCAGCCCCAGCATTTT. It is translated as CSVGRGRGDQPQHF.

V and J are TRBV11-3 and TRBJ2-2, with D perhaps TRBD2 (5 bases). Germline CDR1 SGHNT, CDR2 YENEEA. The CDR3 is 16 amino acids. V lost 5 bases, J lost 1 base, and 14 bases lay in between. The CDR3 here is CASSPSSPLNTGELFF. The DNA of the CDR3 is TGTGCCAGCAGCCCCTCTAGCCCCCTGAACACCGGGGAGCTGTTTTTT.

This rearrangement joins TRBV5-1 to TRBJ2-6; 9 bases are shared with TRBD1. CDR1 and CDR2 (germline): SGHRS, YFSETQ. After removal of 3 bases from V and 3 bases from J, the junction contained 10 bases not matched to a gene. The CDR3 is 18 residues long. The CDR3 is CASSWTRQGVIGANVLTF. The CDR3 nucleotides read TGCGCCAGCAGCTGGACCCGACAGGGGGTAATTGGGGCCAACGTCCTGACTTTC.

This clone showed up just once. This chain links TRBV18 with TRBJ1-5; D is undetermined. CDR1 KGHSH and CDR2 LQKENI come from the germline V gene. The CDR3 has 15 residues. The V end lost 3 bases, the J end lost 0 bases, and 9 bases lay between the germline ends. The CDR3 coding sequence is TGTGCCAGCTCACCGACGGGCTATAGCAATCAGCCCCAGCATTTT. Residues: CASSPTGYSNQPQHF.